This passage covers 31 T cell receptor beta chains from one sample sequenced in a study of T cell responses to AZD1222 COVID-19 vaccine. Using immunoSEQ multiplex PCR, the repertoire was profiled, and TCRdb retains in-frame clones only, with some absent. Found here are roughly 150,000 clones, under 95% of them singletons; the top ten hold 5%. This sample comprised peripheral blood, obtained on day 0 of AZD1222 vaccination. The receptors originated from an adult in good health.

This rearrangement joins TRBV25-1 to TRBJ2-1, with 7 bases lining up with TRBD1. Trimming at V came to 0 bases and at J to 7 bases, leaving 6 bases not matched to a gene. Germline CDR1 reads MGHDK; CDR2 reads SYGVNS. The CDR3 is 15 residues long. CDR3 sequence reads: CASSEYLGGRNEQFF. In DNA form, the CDR3 reads TGTGCCAGCAGTGAATATTTAGGGGGCCGTAATGAGCAGTTCTTC.

The table lists this clone with a count of one. V gene TRBV28 combines with J gene TRBJ2-7, with 11 bases fitting TRBD2. The CDR3 covers 14 residues. CDR1 is MDHEN, CDR2 SYDVKM, per germline. V shed 3 bases and J 7 bases; nucleotides not matched to a gene: 5. The DNA for the CDR3 is TGTGCCAGCAGTTTCACTAGCGGGAGAGGGGAGCAGTACTTC. Its translation: CASSFTSGRGEQYF.

The chain recombines TRBV7-9 with TRBJ1-3; no clear D. Trimming removed 0 bases from V and 1 base from J, with 7 bases in between. Germline CDR1 is SEHNR and CDR2 is FQNEAQ (reference sequence). The CDR3 is 15 amino acids. CDR3 amino acids: CASSLAQVSGNTIYF. The CDR3 nucleotides read TGTGCCAGCAGCTTAGCGCAGGTTTCTGGAAACACCATATATTTT.

The chain uses TRBV5-3 and TRBJ1-2; D call uncertain. TRBV5-3 is placed among ORFs of uncertain function. The CDR3 spans 14 residues. With 4 bases removed from V and 4 bases from J, the gap between germline ends came to 14 bases. The CDR3 DNA is TGTGCCAGAAGCAAAGGAGGTTTATGCTATGGCTACACCTTC. As protein: CARSKGGLCYGYTF.

DNA for the CDR3: TGTGCCAGTAGTATAGAGAGCGGGGCCTCGGTGTTCTTC. It encodes CASSIESGASVFF. This chain connects TRBV19 to TRBJ2-1; 7 nucleotides match TRBD2. CDR1 and CDR2 from the germline V gene are LNHDA and SQIVND (reference sequence). There are 13 residues in the CDR3. V gave up 0 bases and J gave up 15 bases; unmatched junction bases: 8.

The chain uses TRBV6-2 or TRBV6-3 and TRBJ2-3, with 12 bases identical to TRBD2. With 5 bases clipped from V and 5 bases from J, the junction kept 8 bases outside the gene matches. Germline V gene data show CDR1 as MNHEY and CDR2 as SVGEGT. The CDR3 is 16 residues long. The CDR3 protein is CASSDPLAGGRDTQYF. CDR3 nucleotides: TGTGCCAGCAGTGACCCACTAGCGGGAGGAAGAGATACGCAGTATTTT.

The chain combines TRBV19 with TRBJ1-2, with 7 bases identical to TRBD1. This CDR3 comprises 15 residues. The V gene end was trimmed by 3 bases and the J gene end by 4 bases; junction bases not matched to a gene: 8. From germline, CDR1 is LNHDA and CDR2 SQIVND (reference sequence). DNA for the CDR3: TGTGCCAGTAGTATGGCCTCGGGGACAGCCTATGGCTACACCTTC. It specifies CASSMASGTAYGYTF.

The chain has TRBV10-3 and TRBJ2-7; TRBD2 aligns across 7 bases. From germline, CDR1 is ENHRY and CDR2 SYGVKD. The V and J ends lost 6 bases and 0 bases, in that order; junction bases with no gene match: 11. The CDR3 loop spans 16 amino acids. CDR3 nucleotide sequence: TGTGCCATCAGCGATCCACTAGCGTCGAGCTCCTACGAGCAGTACTTC. Its protein product is CAISDPLASSSYEQYF.

The chain employs TRBV11-1 and TRBJ2-3; D might be TRBD2 (6 bases). V lost 2 bases, J lost 2 bases, and 14 bases lay in between. The CDR3 consists of 16 residues. The germline V gene has CDR1 SGHAT and CDR2 FQDESV (reference sequence). CDR3 DNA: TGTGCCAGCAGCTTATACCTGCGGGAAGCCACAGATACGCAGTATTTT. Translation: CASSLYLREATDTQYF.

V is TRBV7-9 and J is TRBJ1-1; D not resolved. From germline, CDR1 is SEHNR and CDR2 FQNEAQ (reference sequence). The CDR3 has 13 residues. With 4 bases removed from V and 1 base from J, the gap between germline ends came to 7 bases. The CDR3 region is CASSSRSNTEAFF. The CDR3 nucleotides read TGTGCCAGCAGCTCACGGTCGAACACTGAAGCTTTCTTT.

The rearrangement uses TRBV27 and TRBJ2-3, with D unclear. CDR1 MNHEY and CDR2 SMNVEV come from the germline V gene (reference sequence). This CDR3 spans 16 amino acids. V lost 6 bases and J 2 bases, leaving 18 bases between the germline ends. The chain's CDR3 is CASRIGPPITTDTQYF. Here the CDR3 DNA reads TGTGCCAGCAGAATTGGACCCCCTATCACCACAGATACGCAGTATTTT.

J is TRBJ1-2 and V is TRBV28; 10 nucleotides align to TRBD1. This CDR3 has 13 amino acids. Trimming cost V 4 bases and J 8 bases; bases outside gene matches: 4. Per the germline V gene, CDR1 is MDHEN and CDR2 is SYDVKM. In nucleotides, the CDR3 is TGTGCCAGCAGTTCCGGGACAGGGGACGGCTACACCTTC. As protein: CASSSGTGDGYTF.

This chain uses TRBV14 with TRBJ2-7; 11 bases agree with TRBD1. This CDR3 contains 14 residues. From germline, CDR1 is SGHDN and CDR2 FVKESK. V lost 4 bases and J lost 3; bases outside the gene matches: 2. CDR3 sequence (DNA): TGTGCCAGCAGCCCTGGGACAGGGGGCTACGAGCAGTACTTC. This gives the protein CASSPGTGGYEQYF. The variable domain in full, completed from reference TRBV14 and TRBJ2-7, reads EAGVTQFPSHSVIEKGQTVTLRCDPISGHDNLYWYRRVMGKEIKFLLHFVKESKQDESGMPNNRFLAERTGGTYSTLKVQPAELEDSGVYFCASSPGTGGYEQYFGPGTRLTVT.

This chain's CDR3 is CASSFFLTGTNYGYTF. The CDR3 DNA reads TGTGCCAGCAGCTTTTTCCTGACAGGGACTAACTATGGCTACACCTTC. The chain combines TRBV7-9 with TRBJ1-2; 7 bases are a match to TRBD1. This CDR3 is built from 16 residues. Trimming at V came to 3 bases and at J to 0 bases, leaving 7 bases not matched to a gene. Germline V gene data show CDR1 as SEHNR and CDR2 as FQNEAQ (reference sequence).

This chain uses TRBV6-5 with TRBJ2-5; no firm D call. V lost 8 bases and J 1 base, leaving 8 bases between the germline ends. The CDR3 is made up of 12 amino acids. CDR1 is MNHEY and CDR2 is SVGAGI in the germline V gene. The CDR3 sequence is CASWHPQETQYF. The CDR3 DNA reads TGTGCCAGCTGGCATCCCCAAGAGACCCAGTACTTC.

V usage is TRBV10-2 and J usage is TRBJ2-7, with a tentative D call TRBD2 (7 bases). V dropped 6 bases and J dropped 0 bases, with 15 bases sitting between them. The CDR3 totals 15 residues. Germline CDR1 WSHSY, CDR2 SAAADI. CDR3 residues: CASSSGGASSYEQYF. In nucleotides, the CDR3 is TGCGCCAGCAGCTCTGGGGGGGCGAGCTCCTACGAGCAGTACTTC.

The chain combines TRBV2 with TRBJ2-2; TRBD1 matches 11 bases. CDR3 length: 15 residues. With 7 bases clipped from V and 4 bases from J, the junction kept 5 bases outside the gene matches. Germline V gives CDR1 SNHLY, CDR2 FYNNEI. This chain's CDR3 is CASNRDRGATGELFF. The CDR3 DNA follows: TGTGCCAGCAACCGGGACAGGGGGGCCACCGGGGAGCTGTTTTTT.

The chain links TRBV3-1 (or the pseudogene TRBV3-2) to TRBJ2-7; D assignment may be TRBD1 or TRBD2 (5 bases each). Trimming pared 6 bases from V and 2 bases from J, leaving 14 bases between. The CDR3 covers 14 residues. CDR1 and CDR2 (germline): LGHDT, YNNKEL (reference sequence). Here the CDR3 DNA reads TGTGCCAGCAGTAACGGGGCAAGGCCCTACGAGCAGTACTTC. Translating gives CASSNGARPYEQYF.

The chain carries TRBV25-1 and TRBJ1-1, with 10 bases lining up with TRBD1. There are 15 residues in the CDR3. The V gene end was trimmed by 4 bases and the J gene end by 3 bases; junction bases not matched to a gene: 5. Per germline, CDR1 MGHDK and CDR2 SYGVNS. The CDR3 bases are TGTGCCAGCAGTGCCGGGACAGGGGCGTACACTGAAGCTTTCTTT. This gives the protein CASSAGTGAYTEAFF.

This clone was picked up one time. CDR3 amino acids: CASSSGQGVLPQHF. CDR3 bases: TGTGCCAGCAGCTCTGGGCAGGGGGTCTTACCCCAGCATTTT. The rearrangement uses TRBV6-2 or TRBV6-3 and TRBJ1-5, with 7 bases aligning to TRBD1. Germline V lookup: CDR1 MNHEY, CDR2 SVGEGT. The CDR3 covers 14 residues. Trimming took 6 bases from V and 10 from J; bases not matched to a gene: 12.

The gene calls are TRBV14 and TRBJ1-1; D not certain. V was trimmed by 2 bases and J by 2 bases, leaving 3 bases between them. CDR1 and CDR2 from the germline V gene are SGHDN and FVKESK. The CDR3 sequence is 12 residues long. The chain's CDR3 is CASSQHNTEAFF. DNA of the CDR3: TGTGCCAGCAGCCAACACAACACTGAAGCTTTCTTT.

V usage is TRBV7-9 and J usage is TRBJ2-3, with 7 bases that match TRBD2. Germline-derived CDR1 and CDR2 are SEHNR and FQNEAQ (reference sequence). The CDR3 is 19 residues long. The trim removed 2 bases at V and 2 bases at J, leaving 16 bases unmatched. The CDR3, as DNA: TGTGCCAGCAGCTTAAGACGCTCGCGGGAGAGATTACTCACAGATACGCAGTATTTT. Amino acid sequence: CASSLRRSRERLLTDTQYF.

This rearrangement joins TRBV9 to TRBJ2-2; the D gene is possibly TRBD2 (7 bases). V lost 4 bases and J 5 bases, leaving 12 bases between the germline ends. The CDR3 length is 14 residues. Germline CDR1 reads SGDLS; CDR2 reads YYNGEE. The CDR3 DNA reads as TGTGCCAGCAGCCTGAGGGGGGGAACCGGGGAGCTGTTTTTT. It specifies CASSLRGGTGELFF.

The V call is TRBV19, the J call TRBJ2-1; TRBD2 aligns across 7 bases. This CDR3 is 14 amino acids long. V lost 8 bases and J lost 6; bases outside the gene matches: 10. The germline V gene has CDR1 LNHDA and CDR2 SQIVND (reference sequence). CDR3 residues: CASCFGTGGNEQFF. The CDR3 DNA sequence: TGTGCCAGTTGCTTCGGGACGGGAGGCAATGAGCAGTTCTTC. The variable domain in full, completed from reference TRBV19 and TRBJ2-1, reads DGGITQSPKYLFRKEGQNVTLSCEQNLNHDAMYWYRQDPGQGLRLIYYSQIVNDFQKGDIAEGYSVSREKKESFPLTVTSAQKNPTAFYLCASCFGTGGNEQFFGPGTRLTVL.

This chain joins TRBV6-5 and TRBJ1-2, with no clear D. V lost 0 bases and J lost 10, with 9 bases in between. The germline gives CDR1 MNHEY, CDR2 SVGAGI. The CDR3 length is 12 residues. The CDR3 DNA follows: TGTGCCAGCAGTTACTCGGGAAGGCACTACACCTTC. Translated: CASSYSGRHYTF.

The chain employs TRBV2 and TRBJ1-2; 8 bases align to TRBD1. The ends lost 10 bases at V and 0 bases at J; junction bases unmatched: 7. The CDR3 extends over 14 amino acids. Germline CDR1 is SNHLY and CDR2 is FYNNEI. The CDR3 DNA follows: TGTGCCACCCGAACAGGGGGAGCTAACTATGGCTACACCTTC. This sequence encodes CATRTGGANYGYTF.

The genes are TRBV6-1 and TRBJ1-5, with TRBD1 as a possible D gene (5 bases). V dropped 3 bases and J dropped 6 bases, with 9 bases sitting between them. There are 13 residues in the CDR3. Germline CDR1 is MNHNS and CDR2 is SASEGT. The CDR3 sequence: CASSDWGGQPQHF. DNA for the CDR3: TGTGCCAGCAGTGATTGGGGGGGTCAGCCCCAGCATTTT.

The CDR3 coding sequence is TGTGCCAGTAGTATAACAGGGAGTTTGTTCTACGAGCAGTACTTC. Translated, it gives CASSITGSLFYEQYF. This chain links TRBV19 with TRBJ2-7; D is possibly TRBD1 (6 bases). Germline values: CDR1 LNHDA, CDR2 SQIVND (reference sequence). Trimming shortened V by 2 bases and J by 3 bases, and 14 bases separated the two germline ends. This CDR3 region has 15 residues.

This clone was seen just once. The genes are TRBV28 and TRBJ1-6, with a possible D match to TRBD1 (5 bases). Germline assignment: CDR1 MDHEN and CDR2 SYDVKM. The CDR3 is 13 amino acids. V lost 10 bases, J lost 2 bases, and 9 bases lay in between. The CDR3 DNA sequence: TGTGCCACGGGGGTGACCTATAATTCACCCCTCCACTTT. This encodes CATGVTYNSPLHF.

The chain recombines TRBV6-5 with TRBJ2-1; D assignment may be TRBD1 or TRBD2 (5 bases each). CDR3 size: 15 residues. CDR1 and CDR2 from the germline V gene are MNHEY and SVGAGI. Trimming stripped 6 bases from V and 2 bases from J, with 14 bases between. This CDR3 reads CASRISGQAYNEQFF. In DNA, the CDR3 is TGTGCCAGCAGAATATCGGGGCAGGCCTACAATGAGCAGTTCTTC.

The genes are TRBV28 and TRBJ2-1; possibly TRBD2 for D (6 bases). Germline V gives CDR1 MDHEN, CDR2 SYDVKM. This CDR3 is 13 amino acids long. Trimming shortened V by 10 bases and J by 4 bases, and 14 bases separated the two germline ends. The CDR3 sequence is CATTGLPYNEQFF. The CDR3 DNA follows: TGTGCCACCACGGGACTCCCATACAATGAGCAGTTCTTC.